This T cell receptor (beta chain) was obtained from a study of response to subunit inactivated influenza vaccine. Whole-study results and caveats: Researchers suggested that each seasonal influenza vaccination recruits few new T cells.

As regards this clonotype: The antigen is undetermined.

TCRdb re-called the RT-PCR reads through MiXCR, storing one row per CDR3 protein. The repertoire holds hundreds of thousands of distinct CDR3 sequences, with over 9.5% as singletons. The sequencing here drew on PBMCs from blood, taken on the day of vaccination. The clonotype comes from a man in his fifties or sixties who received an inactivated influenza vaccine.

CDR3 sequence: CASSLGDQSRNTIYF. The CDR3 nucleotides are TGTGCCAGCAGCTTAGGGGACCAGTCTCGAAACACCATATATTTT. J is TRBJ1-3 and V is TRBV5-6; D perhaps matches TRBD1 (5 bases). The CDR3 has 15 residues. Germline CDR1 and CDR2: SGHDT and YYEEEE. Trimming removed 2 bases at V and 5 bases at J, with 14 bases between.